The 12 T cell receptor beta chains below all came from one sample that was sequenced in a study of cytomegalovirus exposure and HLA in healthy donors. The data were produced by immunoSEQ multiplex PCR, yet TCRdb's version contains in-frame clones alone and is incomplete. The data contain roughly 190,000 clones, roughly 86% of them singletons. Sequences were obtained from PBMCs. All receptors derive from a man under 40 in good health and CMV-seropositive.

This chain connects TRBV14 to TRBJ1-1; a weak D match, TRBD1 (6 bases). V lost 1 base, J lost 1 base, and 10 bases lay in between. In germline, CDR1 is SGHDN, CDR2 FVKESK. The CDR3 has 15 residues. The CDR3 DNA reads TGTGCCAGCAGCCAAGTGGGGGCGGGGAACACTGAAGCTTTCTTT. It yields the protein CASSQVGAGNTEAFF.

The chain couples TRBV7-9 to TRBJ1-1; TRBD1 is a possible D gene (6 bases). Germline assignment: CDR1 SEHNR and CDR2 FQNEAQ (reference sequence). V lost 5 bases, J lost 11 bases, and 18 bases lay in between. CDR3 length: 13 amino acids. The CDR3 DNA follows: TGTGCCAGCAGCGCAGGACAGTATTCGGGGGCTTTCTTT. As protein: CASSAGQYSGAFF. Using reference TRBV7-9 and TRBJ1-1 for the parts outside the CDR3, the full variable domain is DTGVSQNPRHKITKRGQNVTFRCDPISEHNRLYWYRQTLGQGPEFLTYFQNEAQLEKSRLLSDRFSAERPKGSFSTLEIQRTEQGDSAMYLCASSAGQYSGAFFGQGTRLTVV.

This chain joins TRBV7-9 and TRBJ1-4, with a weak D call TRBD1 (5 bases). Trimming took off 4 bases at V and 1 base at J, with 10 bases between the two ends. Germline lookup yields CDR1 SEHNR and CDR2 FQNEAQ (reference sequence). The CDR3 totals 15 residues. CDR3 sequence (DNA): TGTGCCAGCAGCTACCGGGACGAAACTAATGAAAAACTGTTTTTT. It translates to CASSYRDETNEKLFF.

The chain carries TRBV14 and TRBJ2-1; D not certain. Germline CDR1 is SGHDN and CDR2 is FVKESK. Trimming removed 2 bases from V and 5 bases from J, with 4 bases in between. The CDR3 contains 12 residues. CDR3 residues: CASSQWDNEQFF. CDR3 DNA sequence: TGTGCCAGCAGCCAATGGGACAATGAGCAGTTCTTC.

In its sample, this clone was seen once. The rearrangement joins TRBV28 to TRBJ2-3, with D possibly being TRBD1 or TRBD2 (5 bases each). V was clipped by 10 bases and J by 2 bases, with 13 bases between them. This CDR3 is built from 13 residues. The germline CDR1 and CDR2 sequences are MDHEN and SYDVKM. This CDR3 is CAINQGPTDTQYF. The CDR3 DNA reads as TGTGCCATCAACCAGGGACCCACAGATACGCAGTATTTT.

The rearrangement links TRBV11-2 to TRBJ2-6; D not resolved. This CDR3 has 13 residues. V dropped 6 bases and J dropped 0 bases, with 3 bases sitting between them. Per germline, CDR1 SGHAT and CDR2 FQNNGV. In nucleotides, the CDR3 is TGTGCCAGCAGGGGCTCTGGGGCCAACGTCCTGACTTTC. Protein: CASRGSGANVLTF.

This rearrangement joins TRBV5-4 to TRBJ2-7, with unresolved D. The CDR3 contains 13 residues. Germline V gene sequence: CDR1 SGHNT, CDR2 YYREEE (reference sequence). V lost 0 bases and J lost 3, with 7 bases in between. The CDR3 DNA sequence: TGTGCCAGCAGCTTGGTTCAGAACTACGAGCAGTACTTC. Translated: CASSLVQNYEQYF.

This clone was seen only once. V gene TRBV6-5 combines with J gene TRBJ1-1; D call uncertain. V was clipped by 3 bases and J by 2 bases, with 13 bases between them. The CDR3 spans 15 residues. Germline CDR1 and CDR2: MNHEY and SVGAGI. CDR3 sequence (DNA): TGTGCCAGCAGTTATTCCGGAGCACAAAACACTGAAGCTTTCTTT. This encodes CASSYSGAQNTEAFF.

The CDR3 DNA follows: TGTGCCTGTGCTACACTATGGCCGGGACTAGCCAACAATGAGCAGTTCTTC. This encodes CACATLWPGLANNEQFF. V and J are TRBV30 and TRBJ2-1, with 9 bases that match TRBD2. Germline V gives CDR1 GTSNPN, CDR2 SVGIG (reference sequence). Germline trimming cut 6 bases from V and 5 bases from J; bases unmatched to any gene: 17. The CDR3 loop spans 17 amino acids.

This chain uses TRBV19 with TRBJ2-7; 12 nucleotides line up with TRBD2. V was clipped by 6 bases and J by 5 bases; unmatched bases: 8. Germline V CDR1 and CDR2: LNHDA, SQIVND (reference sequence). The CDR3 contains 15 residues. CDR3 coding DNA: TGTGCCAGTAGAAAGACTAGCGGGAGCTTCAACGAGCAGTACTTC. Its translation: CASRKTSGSFNEQYF.

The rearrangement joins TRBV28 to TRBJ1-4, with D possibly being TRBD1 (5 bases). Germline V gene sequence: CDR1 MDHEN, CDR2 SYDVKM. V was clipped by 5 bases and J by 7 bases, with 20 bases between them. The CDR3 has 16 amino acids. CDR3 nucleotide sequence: TGTGCCAGCAGTGCCTTCGGGGGGAGATTTGGTGAAAAACTGTTTTTT. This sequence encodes CASSAFGGRFGEKLFF. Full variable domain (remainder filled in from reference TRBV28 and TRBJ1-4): DVKVTQSSRYLVKRTGEKVFLECVQDMDHENMFWYRQDPGLGLRLIYFSYDVKMKEKGDIPEGYSVSREKKERFSLILESASTNQTSMYLCASSAFGGRFGEKLFFGSGTQLSVL.

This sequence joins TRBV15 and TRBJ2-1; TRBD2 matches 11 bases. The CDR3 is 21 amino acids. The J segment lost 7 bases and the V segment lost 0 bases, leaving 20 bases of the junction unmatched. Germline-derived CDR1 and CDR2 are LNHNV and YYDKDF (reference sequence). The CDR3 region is CATSREVMLAGGSVRWNEQFF. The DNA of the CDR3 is TGTGCCACCAGCAGAGAGGTTATGCTAGCGGGGGGCTCGGTCCGCTGGAATGAGCAGTTCTTC.